The clone carrying this TCR beta chain appeared many times. Its antigen is unknown. The sample is drawn from a study of identical twins. Overall study results and limits: Abundant beta clonotypes from cord blood had fewer insertions, unlike memory repertoires, which showed none.

TCRdb reprocessed the 5' RACE reads with MiXCR, giving one entry per CDR3 protein. The sample consists of about 690,000 distinct CDR3 sequences, approximately 21% of them appearing once. This CDR3 has 15 residues. Germline-derived CDR1 and CDR2 are SGHRS and YFSETQ. Trimming took off 4 bases at V and 0 bases at J, with 13 bases between the two ends. A further study also used this sample, focusing on T cells expressing NK-cell markers.

The TCR comes from a woman younger than 35 in good health. J is TRBJ1-2 and V is TRBV5-1; perhaps TRBD1 as D (6 bases). The source material was PBMCs. The CDR3 is CASSGGQMTNYGYTF. The DNA of the CDR3 is TGCGCCAGCAGCGGCGGACAGATGACTAACTATGGCTACACCTTC.